This T cell receptor (beta chain) was retrieved from a study of sequential checkpoint blockade in melanoma. The junction had 7 bases not matched to a gene; V was cut back by 5 bases and J by 9 bases. Looked up from germline, CDR1 is MNHEY and CDR2 is SMNVEV (reference sequence). This CDR3 is built from 14 residues. Here immunoSEQ multiplex PCR was the method, and the copy in TCRdb shows in-frame clones only, minus some. Of under 45,000 clones listed, 84% are singletons. Treatment specified: randomized to nivolumab then ipilimumab (arm A) or the reverse (arm B). Sorted cells were live CD3+CD8+, lacking CD19 and CD56, from PBMCs.

The source is a human donor with melanoma. The chain recombines TRBV27 with TRBJ2-1, with 10 nucleotides matching TRBD2. The source material was CD8+ T cells sorted from blood (inferred from file names), sampled from a patient given nivolumab and ipilimumab in sequence. The CDR3, as DNA: TGTGCCAGCAGTCAAGGGACTAGCGTCGGTGAGCAGTTCTTC. Amino acid sequence: CASSQGTSVGEQFF.